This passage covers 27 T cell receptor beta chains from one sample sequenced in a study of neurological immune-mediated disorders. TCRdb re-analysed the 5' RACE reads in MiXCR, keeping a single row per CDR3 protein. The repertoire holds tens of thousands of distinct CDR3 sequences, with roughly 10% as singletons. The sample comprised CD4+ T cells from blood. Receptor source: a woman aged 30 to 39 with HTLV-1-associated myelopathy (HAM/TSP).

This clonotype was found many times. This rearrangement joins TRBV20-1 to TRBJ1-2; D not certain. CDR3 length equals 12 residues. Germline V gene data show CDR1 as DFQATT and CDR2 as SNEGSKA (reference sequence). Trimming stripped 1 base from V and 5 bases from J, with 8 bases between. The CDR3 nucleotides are TGCAGTGCTAGAGGACTCCGATATGGCTACACCTTC. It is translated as CSARGLRYGYTF.

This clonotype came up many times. CDR3 in amino acids: CSARVTGGADQETQYF. In DNA form, the CDR3 reads TGCAGTGCTAGAGTTACGGGGGGGGCCGACCAAGAGACCCAGTACTTC. The rearrangement joins TRBV20-1 to TRBJ2-5, with 8 bases matching TRBD2. Trimming took 1 base from V and 0 from J; bases not matched to a gene: 7. Germline V gene sequence: CDR1 DFQATT, CDR2 SNEGSKA (reference sequence). The length of the CDR3 is 16 residues.

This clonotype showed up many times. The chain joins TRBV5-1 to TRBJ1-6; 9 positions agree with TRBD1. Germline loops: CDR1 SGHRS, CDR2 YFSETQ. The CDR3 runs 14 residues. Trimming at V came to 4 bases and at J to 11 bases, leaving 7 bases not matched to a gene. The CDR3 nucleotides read TGCGCCAGCAGCCTGGGACAGGGTCGTGCACCCCTCCACTTT. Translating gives CASSLGQGRAPLHF.

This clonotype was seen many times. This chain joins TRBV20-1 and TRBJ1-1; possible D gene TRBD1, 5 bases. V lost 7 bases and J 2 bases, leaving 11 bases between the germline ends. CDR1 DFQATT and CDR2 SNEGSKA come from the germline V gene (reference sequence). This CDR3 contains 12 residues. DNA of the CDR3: TGCAGTGGAGAGGGGCGTAACACTGAAGCTTTCTTT. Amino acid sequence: CSGEGRNTEAFF.

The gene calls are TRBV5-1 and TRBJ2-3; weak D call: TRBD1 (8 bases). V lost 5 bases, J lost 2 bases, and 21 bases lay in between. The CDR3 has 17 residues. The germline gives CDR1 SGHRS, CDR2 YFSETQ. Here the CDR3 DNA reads TGCGCCAGCAGTCGAGGCGGGGGACAGGCCCCCACAGATACGCAGTATTTT. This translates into CASSRGGGQAPTDTQYF.

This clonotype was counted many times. CDR3 sequence: CASSPGRTSGGPDTQYF. CDR3 in DNA: TGCGCCAGCAGCCCTGGCCGGACTAGCGGGGGTCCAGATACGCAGTATTTT. V is TRBV5-1 and J is TRBJ2-3, with 13 bases identical to TRBD2. From germline, CDR1 is SGHRS and CDR2 YFSETQ. This CDR3 has 17 residues. V shed 4 bases, J shed 4 bases, and the junction held 9 bases outside the gene matches.

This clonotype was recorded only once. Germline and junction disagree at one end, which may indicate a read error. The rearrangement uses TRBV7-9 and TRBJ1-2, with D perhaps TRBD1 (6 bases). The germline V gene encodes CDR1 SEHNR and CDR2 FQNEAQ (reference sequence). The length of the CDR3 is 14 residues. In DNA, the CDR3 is TGTGCCAACAGCCCGGTAGGGGGTCCCTATGGCCACACCTTC. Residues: CANSPVGGPYGHTF.

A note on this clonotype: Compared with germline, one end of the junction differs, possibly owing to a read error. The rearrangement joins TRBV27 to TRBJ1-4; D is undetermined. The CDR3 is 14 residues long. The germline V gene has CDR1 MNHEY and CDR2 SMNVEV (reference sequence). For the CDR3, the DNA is TGTGCCAGCAGTTTTGCTCAGGCTAATGAGAAACTGTTTTTT. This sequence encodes CASSFAQANEKLFF. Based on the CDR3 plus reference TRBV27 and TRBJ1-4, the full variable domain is EAQVTQNPRYLITVTGKKLTVTCSQNMNHEYMSWYRQDPGLGLRQIYYSMNVEVTDKGDVPEGYKVSRKEKRNFPLILESPSPNQTSLYFCASSFAQANEKLFFGSGTQLSVL.

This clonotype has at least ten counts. Written as DNA, the CDR3 is TGCGCCAGCAGCTCGACCTTGGGGGGCAGGTACGAGCAGTACTTC. This gives the protein CASSSTLGGRYEQYF. The V call is TRBV5-1, the J call TRBJ2-7; D possibly uses TRBD1 or TRBD2 (6 bases each). Trimming pared 3 bases from V and 4 bases from J, leaving 17 bases between. Germline V CDR1 and CDR2: SGHRS, YFSETQ. The CDR3 spans 15 residues. Using reference TRBV5-1 and TRBJ2-7 for the parts outside the CDR3, the full variable domain is KAGVTQTPRYLIKTRGQQVTLSCSPISGHRSVSWYQQTPGQGLQFLFEYFSETQRNKGNFPGRFSGRQFSNSRSEMNVSTLELGDSALYLCASSSTLGGRYEQYFGPGTRLTVT.

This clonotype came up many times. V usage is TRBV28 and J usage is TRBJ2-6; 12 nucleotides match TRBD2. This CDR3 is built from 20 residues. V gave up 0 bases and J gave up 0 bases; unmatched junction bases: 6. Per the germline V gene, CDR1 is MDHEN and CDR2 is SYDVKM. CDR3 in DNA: TGTGCCAGCAGTTTATGGTGGACTAGCGGGGTTACCTCTGGGGCCAACGTCCTGACTTTC. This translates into CASSLWWTSGVTSGANVLTF.

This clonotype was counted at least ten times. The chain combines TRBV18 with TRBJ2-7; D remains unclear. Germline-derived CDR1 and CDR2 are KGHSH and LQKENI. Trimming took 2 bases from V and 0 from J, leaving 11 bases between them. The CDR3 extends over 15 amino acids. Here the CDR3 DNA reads TGTGCCAGCTCACCAGGTTCGCAGAGCTCCTACGAGCAGTACTTC. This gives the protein CASSPGSQSSYEQYF.

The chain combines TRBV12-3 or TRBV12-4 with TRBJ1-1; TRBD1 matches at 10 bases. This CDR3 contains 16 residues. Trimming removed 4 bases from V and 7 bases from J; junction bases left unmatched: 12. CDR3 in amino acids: CASSSKHDRGLGEAFF. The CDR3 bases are TGTGCCAGCAGTTCTAAGCACGACAGGGGGCTTGGTGAAGCTTTCTTT.

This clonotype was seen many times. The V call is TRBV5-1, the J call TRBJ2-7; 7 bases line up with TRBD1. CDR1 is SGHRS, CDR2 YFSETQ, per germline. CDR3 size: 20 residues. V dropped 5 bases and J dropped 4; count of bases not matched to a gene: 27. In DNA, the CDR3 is TGCGCCAGCAGACCAATAAGGGACAGCTCCGAGTTTAGATTTGGTTACGAGCAGTACTTC. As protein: CASRPIRDSSEFRFGYEQYF.

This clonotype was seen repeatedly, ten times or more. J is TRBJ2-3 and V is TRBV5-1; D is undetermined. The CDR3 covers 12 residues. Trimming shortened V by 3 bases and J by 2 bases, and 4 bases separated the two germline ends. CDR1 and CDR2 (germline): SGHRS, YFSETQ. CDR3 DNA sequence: TGCGCCAGCAGCTCCTCCACAGATACGCAGTATTTT. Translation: CASSSSTDTQYF.

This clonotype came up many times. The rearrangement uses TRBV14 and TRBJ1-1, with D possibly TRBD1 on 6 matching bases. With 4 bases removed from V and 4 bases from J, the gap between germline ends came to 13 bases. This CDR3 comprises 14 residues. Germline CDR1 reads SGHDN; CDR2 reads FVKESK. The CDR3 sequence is CASSPQGRSTEAFF. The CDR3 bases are TGTGCCAGCAGCCCACAGGGACGGAGCACTGAAGCTTTCTTT. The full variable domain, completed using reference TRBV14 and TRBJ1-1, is EAGVTQFPSHSVIEKGQTVTLRCDPISGHDNLYWYRRVMGKEIKFLLHFVKESKQDESGMPNNRFLAERTGGTYSTLKVQPAELEDSGVYFCASSPQGRSTEAFFGQGTRLTVV.

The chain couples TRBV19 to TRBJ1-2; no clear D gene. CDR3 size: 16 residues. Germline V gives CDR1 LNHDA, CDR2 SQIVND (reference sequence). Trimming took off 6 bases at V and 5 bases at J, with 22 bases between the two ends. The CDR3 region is CASSNLPTVGWYGYTF. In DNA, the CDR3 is TGTGCCAGTAGCAATCTACCGACGGTTGGGTGGTATGGCTACACCTTC.

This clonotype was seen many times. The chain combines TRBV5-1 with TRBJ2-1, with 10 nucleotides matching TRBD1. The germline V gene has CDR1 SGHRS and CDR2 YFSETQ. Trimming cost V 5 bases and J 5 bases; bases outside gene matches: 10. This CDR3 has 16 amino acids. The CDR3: CASRPKPGTGDNEQFF. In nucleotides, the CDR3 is TGCGCCAGCAGGCCTAAACCCGGGACAGGGGACAATGAGCAGTTCTTC. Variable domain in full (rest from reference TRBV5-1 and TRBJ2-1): KAGVTQTPRYLIKTRGQQVTLSCSPISGHRSVSWYQQTPGQGLQFLFEYFSETQRNKGNFPGRFSGRQFSNSRSEMNVSTLELGDSALYLCASRPKPGTGDNEQFFGPGTRLTVL.

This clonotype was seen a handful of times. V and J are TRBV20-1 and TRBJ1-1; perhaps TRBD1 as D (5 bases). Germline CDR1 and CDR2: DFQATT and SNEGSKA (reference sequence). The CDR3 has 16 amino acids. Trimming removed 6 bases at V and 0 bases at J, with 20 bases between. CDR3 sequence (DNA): TGCAGTGCCACTTCGTTTGGGGCTTTAGTGAACACTGAAGCTTTCTTT. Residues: CSATSFGALVNTEAFF.

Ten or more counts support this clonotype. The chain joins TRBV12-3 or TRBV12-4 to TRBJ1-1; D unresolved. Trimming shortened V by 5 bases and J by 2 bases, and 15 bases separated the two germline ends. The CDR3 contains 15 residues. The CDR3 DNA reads TGTGCCAGCAGTCCCGAGCTAAGGCCTAACACTGAAGCTTTCTTT. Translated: CASSPELRPNTEAFF.

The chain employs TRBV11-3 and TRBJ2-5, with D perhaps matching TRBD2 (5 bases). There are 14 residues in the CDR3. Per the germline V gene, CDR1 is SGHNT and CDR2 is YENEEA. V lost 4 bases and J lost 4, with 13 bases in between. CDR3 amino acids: CASSSGSSLETQYF. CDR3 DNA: TGTGCCAGCAGCTCTGGGAGCAGTCTAGAGACCCAGTACTTC.

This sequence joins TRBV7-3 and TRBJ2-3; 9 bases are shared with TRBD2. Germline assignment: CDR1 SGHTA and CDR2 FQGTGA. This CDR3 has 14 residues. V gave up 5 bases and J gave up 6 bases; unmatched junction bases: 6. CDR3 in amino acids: CASSGRGGRDTQYF. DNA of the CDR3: TGTGCCAGCAGCGGGCGGGGGGGCCGGGATACGCAGTATTTT.

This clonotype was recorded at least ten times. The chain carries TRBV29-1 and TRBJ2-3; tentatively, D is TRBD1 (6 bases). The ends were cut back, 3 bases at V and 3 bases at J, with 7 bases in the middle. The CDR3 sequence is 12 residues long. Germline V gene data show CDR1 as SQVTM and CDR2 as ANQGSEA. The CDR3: CSVDRGTDTQYF. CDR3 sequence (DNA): TGCAGCGTTGACAGGGGAACAGATACGCAGTATTTT.

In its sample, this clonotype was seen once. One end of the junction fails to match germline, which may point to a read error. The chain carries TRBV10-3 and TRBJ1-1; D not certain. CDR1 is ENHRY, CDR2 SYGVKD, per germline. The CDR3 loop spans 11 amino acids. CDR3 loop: CSISVSTEAFF. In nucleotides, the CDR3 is TGTTCCATCTCGGTAAGCACTGAAGCTTTCTTT.

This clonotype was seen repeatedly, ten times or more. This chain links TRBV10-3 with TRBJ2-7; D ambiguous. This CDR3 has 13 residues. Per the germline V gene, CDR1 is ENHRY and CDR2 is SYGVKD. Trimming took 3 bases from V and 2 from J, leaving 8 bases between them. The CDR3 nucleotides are TGTGCCATCAGTGATGGGGTAGCCTACGAGCAGTACTTC. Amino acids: CAISDGVAYEQYF.

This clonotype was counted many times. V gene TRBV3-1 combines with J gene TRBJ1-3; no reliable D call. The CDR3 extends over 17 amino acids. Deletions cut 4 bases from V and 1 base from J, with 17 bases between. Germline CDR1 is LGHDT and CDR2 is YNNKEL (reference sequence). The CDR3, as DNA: TGTGCCAGCAGCCCACTGTACGTTGGGCTTTCTGGAAACACCATATATTTT. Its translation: CASSPLYVGLSGNTIYF.

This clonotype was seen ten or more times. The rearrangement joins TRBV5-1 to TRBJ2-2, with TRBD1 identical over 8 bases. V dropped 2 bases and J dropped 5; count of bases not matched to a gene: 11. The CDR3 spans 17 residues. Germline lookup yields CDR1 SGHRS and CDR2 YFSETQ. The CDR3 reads CASSLNSGQGRTGELFF. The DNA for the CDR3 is TGCGCCAGCAGCTTAAACTCCGGACAGGGCCGGACCGGGGAGCTGTTTTTT.

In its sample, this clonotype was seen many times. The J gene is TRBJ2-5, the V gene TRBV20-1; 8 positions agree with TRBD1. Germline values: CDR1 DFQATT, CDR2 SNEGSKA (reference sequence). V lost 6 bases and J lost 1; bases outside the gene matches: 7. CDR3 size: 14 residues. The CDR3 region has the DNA TGCAGTGCACCTCCCGGACAGGGCCAAGAGACCCAGTACTTC. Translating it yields CSAPPGQGQETQYF.